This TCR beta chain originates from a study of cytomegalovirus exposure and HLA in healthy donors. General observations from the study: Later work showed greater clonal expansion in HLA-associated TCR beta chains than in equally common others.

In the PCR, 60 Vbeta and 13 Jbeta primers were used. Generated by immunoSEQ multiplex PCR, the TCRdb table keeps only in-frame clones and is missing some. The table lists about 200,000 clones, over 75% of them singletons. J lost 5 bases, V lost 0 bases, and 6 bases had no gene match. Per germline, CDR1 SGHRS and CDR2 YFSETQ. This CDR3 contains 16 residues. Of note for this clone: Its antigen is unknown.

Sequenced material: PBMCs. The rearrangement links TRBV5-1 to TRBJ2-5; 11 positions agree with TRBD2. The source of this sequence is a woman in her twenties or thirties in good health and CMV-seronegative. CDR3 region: CASSLDSGRGLETQYF. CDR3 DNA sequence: TGCGCCAGCAGCTTGGATAGCGGGAGGGGATTGGAGACCCAGTACTTC.